This T cell receptor beta chain is drawn from a study of blood T cells in healthy people across ages. Turning to the study itself: About one barcoded beta molecule per two T cells came from capture by template switching.

Study-wide results and limits: Across the age range, TCR beta diversity per million T cells fell in a roughly linear way. There was no known CMV status for donors, so expanded clonotype changes were possibly confounded. Underestimates were what the diversity estimates from one million T cells were considered to be.

The use of a sample-barcoded 5' primer and a J-beta primer mix characterized a second PCR of roughly 6 to 11 cycles. MiXCR was run by TCRdb on the 5' RACE reads, yielding one entry per CDR3 protein. The sample records 650,000 to 1,000,000 distinct CDR3 sequences, around 34% being singletons. This clonotype came up a few times. Antigen specificity is unknown. CDR3 length equals 15 residues. V shed 1 base and J shed 7 bases, with 16 bases lying between them. Germline-derived CDR1 and CDR2 are SGHTA and FQGNSA. The clonotype originates from a man aged 18 to 29 in good health. The sample comprised blood. The chain employs TRBV7-2 and TRBJ2-5, with a possible D match to TRBD1 (6 bases). The CDR3 bases are TGTGCCAGCAGCTTAGGTTTTTCGGACAGCGGGACCCAGTACTTC. This translates into CASSLGFSDSGTQYF.